This record looks at one T cell receptor (beta chain) sequence and its context. These data are taken from a study of shared clonotypes between healthy human individuals. Assay used: immunoSEQ multiplex PCR; TCRdb lists only in-frame clones, some missing. This table has approximately 240,000 clones, 65% appearing once. Trimming took 4 bases from V and 4 from J; bases not matched to a gene: 10. Germline assignment: CDR1 SGDLS and CDR2 YYNGEE. This CDR3 is built from 16 residues. The receptor comes from a man aged 30-40 years in good health. Sequencing was carried out using memory CD4+ T cells sorted from blood. Subset in this sample: CD45RA-negative fraction. The chain combines TRBV9 with TRBJ1-4, with TRBD1 identical over 7 bases. CDR3 coding DNA: TGTGCCAGCAGCACCCTAGGGACAGAGCATAATGAAAAACTGTTTTTT. Protein sequence: CASSTLGTEHNEKLFF.